This entry lists 27 T cell receptor beta chains sequenced from one sample in a study of cytomegalovirus exposure and HLA in healthy donors. 13 Jbeta primers and 60 Vbeta primers were used for the PCR. Libraries were prepared by immunoSEQ multiplex PCR; TCRdb keeps only in-frame clonotypes and omits some of them. The sample lists about 180,000 clones, 70% to 80% seen once, with 2% to 2.5% in the top ten. The material sequenced was PBMCs. These receptors were obtained from a man aged 60 to 69 in good health and CMV-seronegative.

This clone appeared once. The CDR3 is CASSLGGGWTKNIQYF. The CDR3 DNA reads as TGTGCCAGCAGCTTGGGTGGAGGGTGGACCAAAAACATTCAGTACTTC. J is TRBJ2-4 and V is TRBV5-8, with TRBD2 as a possible D gene (6 bases). There are 16 residues in the CDR3. V was shortened by 0 bases and J by 2 bases, with 12 bases between the two germline ends. From germline, CDR1 is SGHTS and CDR2 YDEGEE.

In this sample, this clone turned up a few times. The chain is built from TRBV28 and TRBJ1-2; D ambiguous. Trimming removed 2 bases at V and 3 bases at J, with 10 bases between. Per the germline V gene, CDR1 is MDHEN and CDR2 is SYDVKM. This CDR3 comprises 14 residues. This CDR3 reads CASSLEVWDYGYTF. CDR3 bases: TGTGCCAGCAGTTTAGAGGTCTGGGACTATGGCTACACCTTC.

V usage is TRBV5-6 and J usage is TRBJ2-3; 11 bases map to TRBD2. There are 16 residues in the CDR3. V shed 3 bases and J 4 bases; nucleotides not matched to a gene: 7. Germline CDR1 is SGHDT and CDR2 is YYEEEE. DNA of the CDR3: TGTGCCAGCAGCTCGAATAGCGGGAGGGCGCCAGATACGCAGTATTTT. Residues: CASSSNSGRAPDTQYF.

The V gene is TRBV5-1, the J gene TRBJ2-6; D gene uncertain. The V end lost 0 bases, the J end lost 4 bases, and 5 bases lay between the germline ends. Per the germline V gene, CDR1 is SGHRS and CDR2 is YFSETQ. The CDR3 runs to 14 residues. The CDR3, as DNA: TGCGCCAGCAGCTTGGACAACGGGGCCAACGTCCTGACTTTC. Residues: CASSLDNGANVLTF.

This sequence joins TRBV27 and TRBJ2-6, with TRBD2 matching 9 bases. There are 17 residues in the CDR3. Germline CDR1 is MNHEY and CDR2 is SMNVEV (reference sequence). V lost 5 bases and J lost 2; bases outside the gene matches: 7. The CDR3 loop is CASSPSGRLTGANVLTF. The CDR3 nucleotides read TGTGCCAGCAGTCCGAGCGGGAGGCTTACTGGGGCCAACGTCCTGACTTTC.

J is TRBJ1-1 and V is TRBV5-1; 7 positions match TRBD1. CDR3 length: 15 amino acids. With V trimmed by 1 base and J by 5 bases, 8 bases remained unmatched. Germline CDR1 and CDR2: SGHRS and YFSETQ. The CDR3 protein is CASSLYEGARTEAFF. CDR3 bases: TGCGCCAGCAGCTTGTACGAGGGGGCGAGGACTGAAGCTTTCTTT.

This clone is a singleton in its sample. One junction end does not reproduce the germline sequence, and a read error may be involved. V is TRBV29-1 and J is TRBJ1-1; 8 nucleotides match TRBD1. The CDR3 totals 13 residues. Per germline, CDR1 SQVTM and CDR2 ANQGSEA. The CDR3 protein is CSVEGQGNTEAFF. The CDR3 DNA sequence: TGCAGCGTCGAAGGACAGGGGAACACTGAAGCTTTCTTT.

This clone was seen more than once but under ten times. The chain uses TRBV9 and TRBJ2-5; 7 positions agree with TRBD1. The CDR3 is 14 amino acids. CDR1 and CDR2 (germline): SGDLS, YYNGEE. J lost 5 bases, V lost 2 bases, and 6 bases had no gene match. DNA for the CDR3: TGTGCCAGCAGCGTGGGGACAGTAGGGGAGACCCAGTACTTC. It specifies CASSVGTVGETQYF.

This clone was found a few times. The chain couples TRBV5-4 to TRBJ2-7, with 7 bases lining up with TRBD2. V was pared by 0 bases and J by 2 bases, with 8 bases of the junction left unmatched. The germline V gene has CDR1 SGHNT and CDR2 YYREEE (reference sequence). The CDR3 has 16 amino acids. CDR3 sequence reads: CASSLGTFGRAYEQYF. The CDR3 DNA reads as TGTGCCAGCAGCTTGGGGACCTTTGGGAGGGCCTACGAGCAGTACTTC.

A single count supports this clone. The chain links TRBV4-1 to TRBJ2-2; D not resolved. This CDR3 is 15 amino acids long. The V gene's germline CDR1 is MGHRA and CDR2 YSYEKL. Trimming left V 1 base short and J 3 bases short, with 9 bases between. The CDR3, as DNA: TGCGCCAGCAGCCAAGGGAGCGTTTACACCGGGGAGCTGTTTTTT. Amino acid sequence: CASSQGSVYTGELFF.

As concerns this clone: One junction end disagrees with the germline gene, perhaps due to a read error. The chain employs TRBV7-9 and TRBJ1-5, with TRBD1 as a possible D gene (6 bases). Germline loops: CDR1 SEHNR, CDR2 FQNEAQ (reference sequence). This CDR3 spans 18 amino acids. In DNA, the CDR3 is TGTGCCAGCAGCCTAAACAGGCTGGGGTTGTGGGACAATCAGCCCCAGAATTTT. As protein: CASSLNRLGLWDNQPQNF.

The chain combines TRBV7-3 with TRBJ2-1, with D uncertain. Germline lookup yields CDR1 SGHTA and CDR2 FQGTGA. Deletions cut 4 bases from V and 1 base from J, with 11 bases between. There are 15 residues in the CDR3. CDR3 protein: CASSSQSDSYNEQFF. The CDR3 region has the DNA TGTGCCAGCAGCTCACAAAGCGATTCCTACAATGAGCAGTTCTTC.

The chain couples TRBV18 to TRBJ2-3; 8 positions agree with TRBD1. This CDR3 has 17 residues. The germline gives CDR1 KGHSH, CDR2 LQKENI. V lost 0 bases and J lost 4; bases outside the gene matches: 9. CDR3 amino acids: CASSPPRLGQGSDTQYF. In DNA, the CDR3 is TGTGCCAGCTCACCACCGAGGTTAGGACAGGGATCAGATACGCAGTATTTT.

With respect to this clone: Sequence at one end of the junction differs from germline and may be a read error. The chain couples TRBV6-5 to TRBJ1-5; tentatively, D is TRBD1 (5 bases). There are 13 residues in the CDR3. The germline V gene has CDR1 MNHEY and CDR2 SVGAGI. The CDR3 sequence: CASSGGTDQPQNF. CDR3 sequence (DNA): TGTGCCAGCAGTGGGGGGACCGATCAGCCCCAGAATTTT.

This clone was picked up one time. The gene calls are TRBV6-1 and TRBJ1-2; 11 positions match TRBD1. The J segment lost 6 bases and the V segment lost 3 bases, leaving 12 bases of the junction unmatched. The CDR3 is made up of 17 amino acids. The germline V gene encodes CDR1 MNHNS and CDR2 SASEGT. The CDR3 nucleotides read TGTGCCAGCAGTGACGGGACAGGGGGTAATCTTGGGGATGGCTACACCTTC. This translates into CASSDGTGGNLGDGYTF.

This clone was counted between two and nine times. The rearrangement links TRBV6-1 to TRBJ2-7; D call uncertain. Between the trimmed V and J ends, which lost 7 bases and 0 bases, there was a span of 10 bases. In germline, CDR1 is MNHNS, CDR2 SASEGT. This CDR3 contains 13 residues. For the CDR3, the DNA is TGTGCCAGCATTGAGCGCAACTCCTACGAGCAGTACTTC. It specifies CASIERNSYEQYF.

V and J are TRBV30 and TRBJ1-5, with TRBD1 as a possible D gene (6 bases). CDR3 size: 13 residues. V dropped 0 bases and J dropped 6 bases, with 9 bases sitting between them. Germline V gene lookup returns CDR1 GTSNPN and CDR2 SVGIG (reference sequence). This chain's CDR3 is CAWSVGGGQPQHF. CDR3 bases: TGTGCCTGGAGTGTAGGGGGTGGTCAGCCCCAGCATTTT.

The genes are TRBV6-5 and TRBJ2-5, with D perhaps TRBD2 (5 bases). The CDR3 totals 16 residues. Germline V gene data show CDR1 as MNHEY and CDR2 as SVGAGI. The germline V and J ends were trimmed by 4 bases and 4 bases, with 19 bases remaining between them. The chain's CDR3 is CASSSPLLGRIETQYF. The CDR3 bases are TGTGCCAGCAGTTCCCCACTACTAGGGCGGATAGAGACCCAGTACTTC.

V usage is TRBV4-1 and J usage is TRBJ2-7; no definite D call. CDR3 length: 14 residues. The germline CDR1 and CDR2 sequences are MGHRA and YSYEKL. V lost 0 bases, J lost 4 bases, and 10 bases lay in between. The DNA for the CDR3 is TGCGCCAGCAGCCAAGACCGAGGTAGATACGAGCAGTACTTC. Amino acid sequence: CASSQDRGRYEQYF.

For this clone: One end of the junction is discordant with germline, which a read error may explain. V and J are TRBV5-4 and TRBJ1-1, with D possibly being TRBD1 (6 bases). This CDR3 has 14 amino acids. The germline gives CDR1 SGHNT, CDR2 YYREEE (reference sequence). The CDR3 region has the DNA TGTGCCAGCAGGTTGGTTGGGGGGGCCACTGAAGCTTTCTTT. Encoded protein: CASRLVGGATEAFF.

The J gene is TRBJ2-7, the V gene TRBV5-1, with 8 bases aligning to TRBD1. Germline assignment: CDR1 SGHRS and CDR2 YFSETQ. CDR3 length: 16 residues. V dropped 4 bases and J dropped 5; count of bases not matched to a gene: 14. The CDR3 DNA is TGCGCCAGCAGCCCAAGACCCGGACAGGGTTACCACGAGCAGTACTTC. Its protein product is CASSPRPGQGYHEQYF.

The chain uses TRBV6-6 and TRBJ2-7, with D possibly being TRBD1 (5 bases). The CDR3 is 15 residues long. The V end lost 0 bases, the J end lost 4 bases, and 13 bases lay between the germline ends. Germline loops: CDR1 MNHNY, CDR2 SVGAGI (reference sequence). The DNA of the CDR3 is TGTGCCAGCAGTTACTCGGAAAGGGGTCGATACGAGCAGTACTTC. It translates to CASSYSERGRYEQYF.

The chain joins TRBV5-4 to TRBJ2-1; possibly TRBD2 for D (5 bases). CDR1 and CDR2 from the germline V gene are SGHNT and YYREEE (reference sequence). The CDR3 is 12 residues long. V gave up 0 bases and J gave up 9 bases, with 7 bases separating them. The CDR3 DNA sequence: TGTGCCAGCAGCTTGGCTGGGAGTGAGCAGTTCTTC. Translation: CASSLAGSEQFF.

In its sample, this clone was seen once. The chain has TRBV10-2 and TRBJ2-3, with D maybe TRBD2 (5 bases). Trimming pared 7 bases from V and 0 bases from J, leaving 17 bases between. CDR1 and CDR2 from the germline V gene are WSHSY and SAAADI. The CDR3 is made up of 16 amino acids. CDR3 DNA sequence: TGCGCCAGCATGTACGGAGCGGAATCTAGCACAGATACGCAGTATTTT. Translated: CASMYGAESSTDTQYF.

This chain links TRBV6-5 with TRBJ1-5; D possibly corresponds to TRBD1 (6 bases). Trimming took 6 bases from V and 1 from J, leaving 13 bases between them. The germline gives CDR1 MNHEY, CDR2 SVGAGI. The CDR3 has 15 residues. CDR3 nucleotides: TGTGCCAGCAGAGGGAAGGGGGTCAGCAATCAGCCCCAGCATTTT. This translates into CASRGKGVSNQPQHF.

The chain employs TRBV6-5 and TRBJ2-5; 7 bases are a match to TRBD1. V lost 7 bases and J lost 5; bases outside the gene matches: 7. Germline CDR1 and CDR2: MNHEY and SVGAGI. This CDR3 spans 13 amino acids. CDR3 sequence (DNA): TGTGCCAGCACCCCGACAGGGTTGGAGACCCAGTACTTC. Translating gives CASTPTGLETQYF.

This chain joins TRBV11-3 and TRBJ2-6; D might be TRBD1 (6 bases). CDR1 is SGHNT, CDR2 YENEEA, per germline. With 4 bases removed from V and 4 bases from J, the gap between germline ends came to 20 bases. This CDR3 is 18 amino acids long. The CDR3 DNA sequence: TGTGCCAGCAGCTCCCGGGACACCCCGCTTGGAGGGGCCAACGTCCTGACTTTC. Amino acid sequence: CASSSRDTPLGGANVLTF.